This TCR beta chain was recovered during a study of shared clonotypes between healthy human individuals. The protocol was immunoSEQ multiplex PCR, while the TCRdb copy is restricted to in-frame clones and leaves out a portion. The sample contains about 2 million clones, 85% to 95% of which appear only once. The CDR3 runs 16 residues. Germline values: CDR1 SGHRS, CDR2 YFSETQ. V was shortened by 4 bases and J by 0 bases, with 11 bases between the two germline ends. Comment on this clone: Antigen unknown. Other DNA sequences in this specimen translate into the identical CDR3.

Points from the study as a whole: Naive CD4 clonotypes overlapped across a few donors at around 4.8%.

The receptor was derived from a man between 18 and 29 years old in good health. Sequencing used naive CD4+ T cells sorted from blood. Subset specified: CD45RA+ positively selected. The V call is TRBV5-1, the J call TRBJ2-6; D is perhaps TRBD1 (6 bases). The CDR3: CASSPTGLSGANVLTF. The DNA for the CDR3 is TGCGCCAGCAGCCCGACAGGCCTCTCTGGGGCCAACGTCCTGACTTTC.